This T cell receptor beta chain emerged from a study of OX40 agonist ivuxolimab in advanced cancers. As for the study in general: The dose of intravenous ivuxolimab that patients received every 2 weeks ranged from 0.01 to 10 mg/kg.

CDR1 is SGHVS, CDR2 FQNEAQ, per germline. CDR3 length: 16 residues. The trim removed 2 bases at V and 0 bases at J, leaving 2 bases unmatched. Using immunoSEQ multiplex PCR, the repertoire was profiled, and TCRdb retains in-frame clones only, with some absent. The sample contains 20,000 to 25,000 clones, roughly 80% of which appear only once. This sequence was found in an adult with an advanced solid tumor such as melanoma, head and neck, liver or kidney cancer. The chain is built from TRBV7-8 and TRBJ2-5; the match to TRBD2 covers 11 bases. This specimen consisted of CD4+ or CD8+ T cells sorted from blood, obtained in a trial of the OX40 agonist ivuxolimab. The CDR3 sequence: CASSLWTSGYQETQYF. CDR3 DNA: TGTGCCAGCAGCTTATGGACTAGCGGGTACCAAGAGACCCAGTACTTC.